Listed below are T cell receptor beta chains from one sample, sequenced in a study of CD8+CD57+ T cells in acquired aplastic anemia. TCRdb analysed the reads with MiXCR anew, one entry per CDR3 protein. In the table there are fewer than 200,000 distinct CDR3 sequences, under 75% of which are singletons. The sequencing input was sorted CD4+, CD8+, or CD8+CD57+ T cells (not recorded which) from PBMCs. These receptors were collected from a human donor in good health. The CDR3 runs from the conserved cysteine through the conserved F or W. Fields, in order: J gene, D gene, clone size, V gene, CDR3 DNA, CDR3 protein. D genes are given only for firm matches. Part of the rows lack a size; the others show once, few, many or a class for expanded clones.

>TRBJ1-1|TRBD1|-|TRBV7-9
TGTGCCAGCAGCCTCGGGACAGGAGAAACTGAAGCTTTCTTT
CASSLGTGETEAFF
>TRBJ2-5|TRBD1|-|TRBV11-2
TGTGCCAGCAGCTCGTCGACAGGGTCAAGGGAGACCCAGTACTTC
CASSSSTGSRETQYF
>TRBJ1-2|-|few|TRBV24-1
TGTGCCACCAGAGGGGATAACTATGGCTACACCTTC
CATRGDNYGYTF
>TRBJ2-1|-|-|TRBV6-5
TGTGCCAGCAGTTACCCGGGACAAGGCAATGAGCAGTTCTTC
CASSYPGQGNEQFF
>TRBJ1-1|-|-|TRBV20-1
TGCAGTGCTAGAGACAGGGGAGAAGCTTTCTTT
CSARDRGEAFF
>TRBJ2-1|-|-|TRBV15
TGTGCCACCAGCAGAGGAGGGGAATTCAATGAGCAGTTCTTC
CATSRGGEFNEQFF
>TRBJ1-1|-|-|TRBV15
TGTGCCACCAGCAGAGCCCTAACAGGAGGTGAAGCTTTCTTT
CATSRALTGGEAFF
>TRBJ1-1|-|-|TRBV29-1
TGCAGCTCATTCGGGGGTGTTGGCACTGAAGCTTTCTTT
CSSFGGVGTEAFF
>TRBJ1-2|-|many|TRBV25-1
TGTGCCAGCAGTGCCCTCGGAGGGCTCGGCTACACCTTC
CASSALGGLGYTF
>TRBJ2-7|TRBD2|-|TRBV15
TGTGCCACCAGCAGAGATGTGAATAGCGGGTACGAGCAGTACTTC
CATSRDVNSGYEQYF
>TRBJ2-7|-|many|TRBV27
TGTGCCAGCAAGGGGACAAATTCCTACGAGCAGTACTTC
CASKGTNSYEQYF